This entry lists 14 T cell receptor beta chains sequenced from one sample in a study of CD8+CD57+ T cells in acquired aplastic anemia. Profiling of TCR beta VDJ combinations and CDR3 sequences used genomic DNA as template. Each CDR3 protein is one row after TCRdb ran MiXCR on the reads. The repertoire holds 200,000 or so distinct CDR3 sequences, about three fifths seen once, with about half in the top ten. What was sequenced was sorted CD4+, CD8+, or CD8+CD57+ T cells (not recorded which) from PBMCs. The receptor set was obtained from a human donor with severe aplastic anemia or a healthy control (not recorded which).

The rearrangement joins TRBV7-9 to TRBJ1-2, with D unresolved. The CDR3 runs to 15 residues. V was clipped by 6 bases and J by 5 bases, with 19 bases between them. The germline V gene has CDR1 SEHNR and CDR2 FQNEAQ (reference sequence). The CDR3 region is CASSERQVVGYGYTF. The CDR3 DNA reads TGTGCCAGCAGTGAAAGGCAGGTCGTGGGATATGGCTACACCTTC.

This clonotype was found a few times. This sequence joins TRBV30 and TRBJ2-1; D unclear. CDR3 length equals 11 residues. Per germline, CDR1 GTSNPN and CDR2 SVGIG (reference sequence). Trimming stripped 1 base from V and 8 bases from J, with 6 bases between. The CDR3 loop reads CAWSAQDEQFF. The CDR3 nucleotides are TGTGCCTGGAGTGCTCAGGATGAGCAGTTCTTC.

The chain combines TRBV7-9 with TRBJ2-6, with D possibly being TRBD1 (6 bases). Trimming removed 4 bases at V and 16 bases at J, with 14 bases between. The germline V gene encodes CDR1 SEHNR and CDR2 FQNEAQ (reference sequence). The length of the CDR3 is 12 residues. CDR3 sequence: CASSSSRGPLTF. The DNA for the CDR3 is TGTGCCAGCAGCTCCAGCAGGGGCCCTCTGACTTTC.

This chain uses TRBV24-1 with TRBJ2-2; 10 bases are shared with TRBD1. J lost 4 bases, V lost 3 bases, and 4 bases had no gene match. The CDR3 is made up of 16 amino acids. Germline V gene sequence: CDR1 KGHDR, CDR2 SFDVKD. The CDR3 DNA sequence: TGTGCCACCAGTGATCAGGGACAGGGGCCCACCGGGGAGCTGTTTTTT. As protein: CATSDQGQGPTGELFF.

In its sample, this clonotype was seen a few times. The chain joins TRBV2 to TRBJ2-7; no clear D gene. Germline V gene lookup returns CDR1 SNHLY and CDR2 FYNNEI. Trimming stripped 3 bases from V and 4 bases from J, with 16 bases between. This CDR3 region has 15 residues. The CDR3 here is CASSEAASVRYEQYF. CDR3 DNA sequence: TGTGCCAGCAGTGAGGCAGCGTCAGTTCGGTACGAGCAGTACTTC.

This chain links TRBV9 with TRBJ1-1; D may be TRBD1 (5 bases). This CDR3 is 14 amino acids long. V lost 4 bases to trimming and J lost 2 bases, with 12 bases between them. Per germline, CDR1 SGDLS and CDR2 YYNGEE. The CDR3 here is CASSSVGGNTEAFF. CDR3 DNA: TGTGCCAGCAGCTCAGTGGGGGGAAACACTGAAGCTTTCTTT.

J is TRBJ2-7 and V is TRBV2; 7 nucleotides line up with TRBD1. The J segment lost 2 bases and the V segment lost 2 bases, leaving 3 bases of the junction unmatched. Germline loops: CDR1 SNHLY, CDR2 FYNNEI. The CDR3 contains 14 residues. As DNA, the CDR3 is TGTGCCAGCAGTGAAAGGGACAGCACCTACGAGCAGTACTTC. It is translated as CASSERDSTYEQYF.

This clonotype has ten or more counts. CDR3 DNA: TGTGCCATCAGTGACCCCGGGAACACCGGGGAGCTGTTTTTT. This encodes CAISDPGNTGELFF. The V and J genes are TRBV10-3 and TRBJ2-2; D gene uncertain. Germline CDR1 and CDR2: ENHRY and SYGVKD. The CDR3 runs 14 residues. Trimming took off 3 bases at V and 1 base at J, with 6 bases between the two ends.

V and J are TRBV7-2 and TRBJ1-1, with D maybe TRBD1 (6 bases). The CDR3 totals 12 residues. The V and J ends lost 3 bases and 10 bases respectively, with 12 bases between them. The germline gives CDR1 SGHTA, CDR2 FQGNSA. The CDR3 coding sequence is TGTGCCAGCAGCTTGGAGTGGGGGGCAGCTTTCTTT. Protein sequence: CASSLEWGAAFF. The complete variable domain, with remaining parts taken from reference TRBV7-2 and TRBJ1-1, reads GAGVSQSPSNKVTEKGKDVELRCDPISGHTALYWYRQSLGQGLEFLIYFQGNSAPDKSGLPSDRFSAERTGGSVSTLTIQRTQQEDSAVYLCASSLEWGAAFFGQGTRLTVV.

V usage is TRBV15 and J usage is TRBJ2-3; TRBD2 agrees at 8 bases. CDR1 and CDR2 (germline): LNHNV, YYDKDF (reference sequence). This CDR3 comprises 15 residues. The V segment lost 4 bases and the J segment 1 base; nucleotides outside the gene matches: 4. Written as DNA, the CDR3 is TGTGCCACCAGCAACGGGGGGGCTGGCACAGATACGCAGTATTTT. Residues: CATSNGGAGTDTQYF.

Written as DNA, the CDR3 is TGTGCCAGCAGCGACGGGACTAGCGACCAAGAGACCCAGTACTTC. It translates to CASSDGTSDQETQYF. V usage is TRBV9 and J usage is TRBJ2-5; 10 bases map to TRBD2. The length of the CDR3 is 15 residues. Germline trimming cut 3 bases from V and 0 bases from J; bases unmatched to any gene: 2. Germline loops: CDR1 SGDLS, CDR2 YYNGEE.

This clonotype was detected only a few times. The chain employs TRBV7-3 and TRBJ1-6, with D unresolved. Deletions cut 5 bases from V and 7 bases from J, with 6 bases between. CDR1 and CDR2 (germline): SGHTA, FQGTGA. CDR3 size: 12 residues. The chain's CDR3 is CASSDNNSPLHF. CDR3 nucleotide sequence: TGTGCCAGCAGCGACAACAATTCACCCCTCCACTTT.

This chain uses TRBV5-8 with TRBJ2-5; D remains unclear. The assigned J gene may be wrong: the sequence end matches TRBJ2-7 better. The V gene's germline CDR1 is SGHTS and CDR2 YDEGEE. This CDR3 is built from 14 residues. This chain's CDR3 is CASSSRLVGFEQYF. CDR3 DNA: TGTGCCAGCAGTTCCAGGCTAGTAGGGTTCGAGCAGTACTTC.

The V gene is TRBV7-9, the J gene TRBJ2-7, with D possibly matching TRBD1 (6 bases). This CDR3 has 15 amino acids. Per the germline V gene, CDR1 is SEHNR and CDR2 is FQNEAQ (reference sequence). Deletions cut 6 bases from V and 3 bases from J, with 18 bases between. CDR3 nucleotides: TGTGCCAGCAGATCCACACAGGGAAACCTCTACGAGCAGTACTTC. This codes for CASRSTQGNLYEQYF.